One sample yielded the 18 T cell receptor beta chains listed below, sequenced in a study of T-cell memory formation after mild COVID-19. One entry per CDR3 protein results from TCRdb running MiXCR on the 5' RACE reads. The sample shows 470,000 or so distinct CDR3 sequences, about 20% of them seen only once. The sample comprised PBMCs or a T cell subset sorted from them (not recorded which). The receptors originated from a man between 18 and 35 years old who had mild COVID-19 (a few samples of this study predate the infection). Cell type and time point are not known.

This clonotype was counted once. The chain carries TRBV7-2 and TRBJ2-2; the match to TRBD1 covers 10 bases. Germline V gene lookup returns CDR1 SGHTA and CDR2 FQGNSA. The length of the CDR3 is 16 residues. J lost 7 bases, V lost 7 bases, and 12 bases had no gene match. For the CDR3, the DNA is TGTGCCAGCACCCACGACAGGGGGCGGAAGATCGGGGAGCTGTTTTTT. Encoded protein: CASTHDRGRKIGELFF.

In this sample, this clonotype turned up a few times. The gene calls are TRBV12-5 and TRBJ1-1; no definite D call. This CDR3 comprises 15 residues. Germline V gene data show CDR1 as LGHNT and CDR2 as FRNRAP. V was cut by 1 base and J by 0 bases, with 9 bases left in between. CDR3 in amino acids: CASGLGSTMNTEAFF. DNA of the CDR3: TGTGCTAGTGGTTTGGGATCGACGATGAACACTGAAGCTTTCTTT.

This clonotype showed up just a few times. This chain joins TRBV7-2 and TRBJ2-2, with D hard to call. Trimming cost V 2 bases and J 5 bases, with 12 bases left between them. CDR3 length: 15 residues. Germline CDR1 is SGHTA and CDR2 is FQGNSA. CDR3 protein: CASSLTGPLTGELFF. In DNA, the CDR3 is TGTGCCAGCAGCTTAACCGGACCTTTGACCGGGGAGCTGTTTTTT. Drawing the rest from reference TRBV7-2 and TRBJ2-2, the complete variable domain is GAGVSQSPSNKVTEKGKDVELRCDPISGHTALYWYRQSLGQGLEFLIYFQGNSAPDKSGLPSDRFSAERTGGSVSTLTIQRTQQEDSAVYLCASSLTGPLTGELFFGEGSRLTVL.

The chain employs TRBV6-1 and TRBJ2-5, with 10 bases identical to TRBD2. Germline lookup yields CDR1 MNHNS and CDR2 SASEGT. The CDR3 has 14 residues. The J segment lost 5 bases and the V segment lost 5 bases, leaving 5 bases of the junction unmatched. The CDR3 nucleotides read TGTGCCAGCAGTAAACTAGCGGGGAAGGAGACCCAGTACTTC. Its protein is CASSKLAGKETQYF.

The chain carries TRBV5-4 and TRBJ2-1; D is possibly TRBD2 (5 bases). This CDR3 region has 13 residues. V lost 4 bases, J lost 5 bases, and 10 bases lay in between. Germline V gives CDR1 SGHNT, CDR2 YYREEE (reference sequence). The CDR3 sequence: CASSDDYNNEQFF. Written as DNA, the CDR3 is TGTGCCAGCAGCGACGACTACAACAATGAGCAGTTCTTC.

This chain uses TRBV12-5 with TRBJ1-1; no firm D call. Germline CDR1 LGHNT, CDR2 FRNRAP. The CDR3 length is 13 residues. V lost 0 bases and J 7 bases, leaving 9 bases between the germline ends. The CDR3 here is CASGLVKTDEAFF. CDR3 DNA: TGTGCTAGTGGTTTGGTAAAAACAGATGAAGCTTTCTTT.

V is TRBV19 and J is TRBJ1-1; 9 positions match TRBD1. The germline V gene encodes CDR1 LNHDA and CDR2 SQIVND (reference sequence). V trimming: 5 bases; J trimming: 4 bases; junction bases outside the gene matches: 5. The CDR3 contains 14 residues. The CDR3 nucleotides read TGTGCCAGTAGTCTTACAGGGGGCCTCACTGAAGCTTTCTTT. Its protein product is CASSLTGGLTEAFF.

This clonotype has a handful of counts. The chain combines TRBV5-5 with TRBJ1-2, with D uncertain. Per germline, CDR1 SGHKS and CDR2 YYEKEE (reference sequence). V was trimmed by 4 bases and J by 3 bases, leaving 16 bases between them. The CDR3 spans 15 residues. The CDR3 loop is CASSQGPEVDYGYTF. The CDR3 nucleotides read TGTGCCAGCAGCCAAGGGCCGGAGGTAGACTATGGCTACACCTTC.

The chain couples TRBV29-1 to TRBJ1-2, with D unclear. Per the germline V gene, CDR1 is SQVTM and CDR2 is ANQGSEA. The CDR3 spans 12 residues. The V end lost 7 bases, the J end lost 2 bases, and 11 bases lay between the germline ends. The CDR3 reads CSARPLNYGYTF. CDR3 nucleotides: TGCAGCGCCCGTCCTTTGAACTATGGCTACACCTTC.

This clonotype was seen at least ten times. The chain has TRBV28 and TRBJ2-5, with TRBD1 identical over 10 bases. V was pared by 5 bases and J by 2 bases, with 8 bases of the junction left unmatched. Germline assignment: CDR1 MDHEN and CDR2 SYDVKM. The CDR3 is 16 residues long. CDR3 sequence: CASSRDRGNLQETQYF. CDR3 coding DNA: TGTGCCAGCAGTCGGGACAGGGGAAACCTACAAGAGACCCAGTACTTC.

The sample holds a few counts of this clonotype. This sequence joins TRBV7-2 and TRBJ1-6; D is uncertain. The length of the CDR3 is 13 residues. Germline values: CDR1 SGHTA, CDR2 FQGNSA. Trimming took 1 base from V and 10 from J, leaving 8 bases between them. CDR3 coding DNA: TGTGCCAGCAGCTTAGAAGGCTGGTCACCCCTCCACTTT. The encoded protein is CASSLEGWSPLHF.

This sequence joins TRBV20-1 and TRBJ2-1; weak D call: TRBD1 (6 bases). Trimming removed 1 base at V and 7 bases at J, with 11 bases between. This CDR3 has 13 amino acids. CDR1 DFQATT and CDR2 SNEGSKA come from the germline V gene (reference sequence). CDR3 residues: CSARAGARNEQFF. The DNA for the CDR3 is TGCAGTGCTAGAGCAGGGGCGAGGAATGAGCAGTTCTTC.

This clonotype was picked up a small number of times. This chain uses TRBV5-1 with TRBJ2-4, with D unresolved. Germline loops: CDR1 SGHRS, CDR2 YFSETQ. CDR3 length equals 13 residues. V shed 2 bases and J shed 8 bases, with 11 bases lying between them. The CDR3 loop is CASSLLSEDIQYF. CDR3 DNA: TGCGCCAGCAGCTTATTGAGTGAGGACATTCAGTACTTC.

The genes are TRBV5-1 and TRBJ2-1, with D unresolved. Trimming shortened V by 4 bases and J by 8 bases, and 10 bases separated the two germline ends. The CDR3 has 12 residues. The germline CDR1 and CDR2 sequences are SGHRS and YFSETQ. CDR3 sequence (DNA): TGCGCCAGCAGCGTGCGGCGCGATGAGCAGTTCTTC. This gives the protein CASSVRRDEQFF.

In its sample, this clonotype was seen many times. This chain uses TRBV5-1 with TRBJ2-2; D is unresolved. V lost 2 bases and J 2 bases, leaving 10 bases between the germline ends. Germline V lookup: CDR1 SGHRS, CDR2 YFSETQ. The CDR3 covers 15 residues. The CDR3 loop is CASSLGGGNTGELFF. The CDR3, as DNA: TGCGCCAGCAGCTTAGGCGGCGGTAACACCGGGGAGCTGTTTTTT.

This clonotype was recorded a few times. The CDR3 region is CASSQNFEGGTDTQYF. In DNA form, the CDR3 reads TGCGCCAGCAGCCAAAATTTCGAAGGGGGGACAGATACGCAGTATTTT. V and J are TRBV4-3 and TRBJ2-3, with D perhaps being TRBD1 or TRBD2 (6 bases each). The CDR3 contains 16 residues. In germline, CDR1 is LGHNA, CDR2 YSLEER. V shed 2 bases and J shed 3 bases, with 15 bases lying between them.

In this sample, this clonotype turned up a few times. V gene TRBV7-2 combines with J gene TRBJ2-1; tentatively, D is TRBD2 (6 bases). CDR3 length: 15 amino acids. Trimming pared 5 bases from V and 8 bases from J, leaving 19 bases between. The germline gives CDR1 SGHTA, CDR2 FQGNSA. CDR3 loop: CASSPGTYTGDEQFF. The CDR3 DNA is TGTGCCAGCAGCCCTGGGACTTACACGGGGGATGAGCAGTTCTTC.

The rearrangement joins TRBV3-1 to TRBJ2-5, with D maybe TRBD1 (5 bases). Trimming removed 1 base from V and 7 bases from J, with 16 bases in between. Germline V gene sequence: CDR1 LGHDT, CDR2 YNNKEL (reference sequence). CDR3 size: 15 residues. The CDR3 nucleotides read TGTGCCAGCAGCCAAGGATCCGGCCCTCAGGGGACCCAGTACTTC. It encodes CASSQGSGPQGTQYF.